The next 12 T cell receptor beta chains were all read from a single sample in a study of blood T cells in healthy people across ages. Then a second PCR, running about 6 to 12 cycles, was carried out with a sample-barcoded 5' primer and a J-beta primer mix. MiXCR, applied by TCRdb to the 5' RACE reads, yields one record per CDR3 protein. The sample consists of approximately 800,000 distinct CDR3 sequences, 55% to 70% of them appearing once. The sequenced sample consisted of blood. These receptors originate from a man aged 30-40 years in good health.

The chain has TRBV20-1 and TRBJ2-1; D unclear. This CDR3 is built from 11 residues. Germline CDR1 DFQATT, CDR2 SNEGSKA (reference sequence). V lost 6 bases and J lost 9, with 12 bases in between. The CDR3 nucleotides read TGCAGTGCCCCCGTTAGAGGTGAGCAGTTCTTC. Translated, it gives CSAPVRGEQFF.

The chain's CDR3 is CASSPLRARGAETQYF. The CDR3 DNA reads as TGTGCCAGCTCACCACTCCGGGCCCGAGGGGCCGAGACCCAGTACTTC. The J gene is TRBJ2-7, the V gene TRBV18; possibly TRBD1 or TRBD2 for D (5 bases each). The J call is uncertain, as TRBJ2-5 better fits the DNA end. The CDR3 loop spans 16 amino acids. The germline gives CDR1 KGHSH, CDR2 LQKENI.

The CDR3 protein is CASSPAGGVETQYF. CDR3 bases: TGTGCCAGCAGCCCAGCGGGAGGAGTGGAGACCCAGTACTTC. The chain has TRBV12-3 or TRBV12-4 and TRBJ2-5; 9 bases agree with TRBD2. The CDR3 contains 14 residues. The ends lost 6 bases at V and 5 bases at J; junction bases unmatched: 7.

This rearrangement joins TRBV20-1 to TRBJ2-7; 10 nucleotides agree with TRBD2. V trimming: 4 bases; J trimming: 4 bases; junction bases outside the gene matches: 16. The CDR3 sequence is 17 residues long. CDR1 is DFQATT and CDR2 is SNEGSKA in the germline V gene (reference sequence). CDR3 sequence: CSATGGHPSGRAYEQYF. The CDR3 bases are TGCAGTGCTACAGGTGGCCATCCTAGCGGGAGAGCTTACGAGCAGTACTTC.

This clonotype turned up a few times. The chain joins TRBV29-1 to TRBJ2-3; D gene uncertain. The V gene's germline CDR1 is SQVTM and CDR2 ANQGSEA. V was trimmed by 5 bases and J by 1 base, leaving 10 bases between them. CDR3 length equals 13 residues. The CDR3 sequence is CSVPHQGTDTQYF. DNA of the CDR3: TGCAGCGTTCCTCACCAAGGCACAGATACGCAGTATTTT.

The V and J genes are TRBV4-3 and TRBJ2-1; TRBD1 agrees at 8 bases. This CDR3 contains 18 residues. The germline V gene has CDR1 LGHNA and CDR2 YSLEER. J lost 4 bases, V lost 0 bases, and 11 bases had no gene match. The CDR3 loop reads CASSQDYHGQGGYNEQFF. In DNA form, the CDR3 reads TGCGCCAGCAGCCAAGATTACCATGGACAGGGTGGGTACAATGAGCAGTTCTTC.

The J gene is TRBJ1-1, the V gene TRBV20-1; 8 positions agree with TRBD1. Germline assignment: CDR1 DFQATT and CDR2 SNEGSKA (reference sequence). Trimming cost V 6 bases and J 3 bases; bases outside gene matches: 9. This CDR3 is 14 amino acids long. CDR3 sequence: CSAKGQDVDTEAFF. CDR3 DNA sequence: TGCAGTGCCAAGGGACAGGATGTGGACACTGAAGCTTTCTTT.

This clonotype appeared a few times. At one end, the junction sequence differs from germline, possibly due to a read error. The chain recombines TRBV7-2 with TRBJ2-1; no definite D call. The germline CDR1 and CDR2 sequences are SGHTA and FQGNSA. The CDR3 sequence is 16 residues long. The CDR3 region has the DNA TGTGCCAGCACCTTAAACTCGCAGGTGGCGTACAATGAGCAGTTCTTC. Amino acids: CASTLNSQVAYNEQFF.

The chain employs TRBV11-2 and TRBJ2-7, with TRBD2 identical over 8 bases. V shed 1 base and J 0 bases; nucleotides not matched to a gene: 5. The germline V gene encodes CDR1 SGHAT and CDR2 FQNNGV. The CDR3 length is 16 residues. This chain's CDR3 is CASSLAPSGYSYEQYF. DNA for the CDR3: TGTGCCAGCAGCTTAGCCCCTAGCGGGTACTCCTACGAGCAGTACTTC.

This clonotype has just a few counts. The V and J genes are TRBV27 and TRBJ2-7; TRBD1 aligns across 9 bases. Germline V gives CDR1 MNHEY, CDR2 SMNVEV (reference sequence). The CDR3 covers 17 residues. Germline trimming cut 3 bases from V and 3 bases from J; bases unmatched to any gene: 12. Here the CDR3 DNA reads TGTGCCAGCAGTTTCGCAAAGGCCGGGACAGGGAGCTACGAGCAGTACTTC. Translated, it gives CASSFAKAGTGSYEQYF.

This clonotype was observed a single time. The chain recombines TRBV27 with TRBJ2-7; tentative D call: TRBD2 (5 bases). Germline values: CDR1 MNHEY, CDR2 SMNVEV (reference sequence). The V and J ends lost 5 bases and 6 bases respectively, with 14 bases between them. The CDR3 is 13 residues long. The CDR3 DNA reads TGTGCCAGCAGTATCGGACTTCCGGGCGAGCAGTACTTC. It specifies CASSIGLPGEQYF.

This clonotype turned up a few times. The rearrangement uses TRBV7-3 and TRBJ1-4, with a tentative D call TRBD1 (5 bases). The ends were cut back, 5 bases at V and 4 bases at J, with 14 bases in the middle. Germline-derived CDR1 and CDR2 are SGHTA and FQGTGA. The CDR3 spans 15 residues. CDR3 region: CASSPTGRGNEKLFF. As DNA, the CDR3 is TGTGCCAGCAGCCCAACAGGACGGGGTAATGAAAAACTGTTTTTT.